Listed below are T cell receptor beta chains from one sample, sequenced in a study of blood T cell repertoires in COVID-19. The repertoire was sequenced with immunoSEQ multiplex PCR; TCRdb's copy has only in-frame clones and lacks some. This sample yields about 140,000 clones, of which 88% are seen a single time; more than 9% belongs to the top ten. The sample comprised peripheral blood. The receptors come from a man aged 45-65 years with active or convalescent COVID-19. Each CDR3 is given with its conserved first and last residue. Some rows have no size entry. The others give once, few or many, or a class for an expanded clone.

length,J,V,size,CDR3
14,TRBJ1-5,TRBV6-6,.,CASIEGQGSQPQHF
17,TRBJ1-5,TRBV4-2,few,CASSQDRRVDSNQPQHF
15,TRBJ1-5,TRBV19,once,CASSITGNRRQPQHF
13,TRBJ1-2,TRBV28,.,CASSLPSFYGYTF
15,TRBJ2-7,TRBV10-3,.,CAISTGTGGAYEQYF
16,TRBJ1-4,TRBV2,.,CARFDPTGGPNEKLFF
13,TRBJ2-1,TRBV29-1,.,CSVEVGRGTEQFF
16,TRBJ1-2,TRBV5-6,.,CASSRMNGQGGYGYTF
14,TRBJ1-4,TRBV5-1,.,CASSFSGTNEKLFF
15,TRBJ2-7,TRBV5-1,.,CASSLEVGARHEQYF
13,TRBJ2-7,TRBV2,.,CASRVAPIDEQYF
15,TRBJ2-1,TRBV5-1,.,CASRGRAGGEDEQFF
14,TRBJ1-2,TRBV30,.,CAWTRQGVFYGYTF
13,TRBJ1-3,TRBV7-3,.,CASSLNVGNTIYF
16,TRBJ2-5,TRBV6-1,.,CASSENVGQIGETQYF
11,TRBJ2-1,TRBV6-5,.,CASTAYNEQFF
14,TRBJ1-5,TRBV6-5,.,CASSWTGINQPQHF
15,TRBJ1-6,TRBV6-5,once,CASRGQGVYNSPLHF
15,TRBJ1-4,TRBV15,.,CATSKPGQGNEKLFF
14,TRBJ2-7,TRBV9,few,CASSVVAGGYEQYF
13,TRBJ2-7,TRBV28,.,CASSSPDSYEQYF
15,TRBJ1-2,TRBV19,.,CASSDWTGGSYGYTF
13,TRBJ2-7,TRBV27,.,CASRGTGRYEQYF
13,TRBJ1-5,TRBV19,.,CATGFQGNQPQHF